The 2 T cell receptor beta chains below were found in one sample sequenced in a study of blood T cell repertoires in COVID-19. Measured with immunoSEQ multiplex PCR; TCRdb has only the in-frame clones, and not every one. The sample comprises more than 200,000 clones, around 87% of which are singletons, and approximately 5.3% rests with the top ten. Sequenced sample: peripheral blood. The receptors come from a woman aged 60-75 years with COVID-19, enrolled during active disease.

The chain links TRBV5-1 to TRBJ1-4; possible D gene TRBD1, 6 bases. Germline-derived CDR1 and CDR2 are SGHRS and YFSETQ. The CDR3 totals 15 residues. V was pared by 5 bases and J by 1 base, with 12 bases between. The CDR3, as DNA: TGCGCCAGCAGATACCAAGGGGGAACTAATGAAAAACTGTTTTTT. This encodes CASRYQGGTNEKLFF. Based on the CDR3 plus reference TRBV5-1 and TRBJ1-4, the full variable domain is KAGVTQTPRYLIKTRGQQVTLSCSPISGHRSVSWYQQTPGQGLQFLFEYFSETQRNKGNFPGRFSGRQFSNSRSEMNVSTLELGDSALYLCASRYQGGTNEKLFFGSGTQLSVL.

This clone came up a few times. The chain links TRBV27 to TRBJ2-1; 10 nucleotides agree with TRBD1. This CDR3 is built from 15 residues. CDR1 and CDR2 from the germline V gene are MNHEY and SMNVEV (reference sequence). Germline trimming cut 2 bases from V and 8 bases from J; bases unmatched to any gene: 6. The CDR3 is CASSLQGQGFDEQFF. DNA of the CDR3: TGTGCCAGCAGTTTACAGGGACAGGGGTTCGATGAGCAGTTCTTC.